This TCR beta chain is from a study of blood T cell repertoires in COVID-19. On the study more broadly: Samples came from the United States, Italy and Spain, spanning acute and convalescent COVID-19. PBMCs, B-cell-depleted T cells, or T cells were the source of the cDNA or gDNA that made up the material.

V was shortened by 5 bases and J by 0 bases, with 23 bases between the two germline ends. Germline values: CDR1 SEHNR, CDR2 FQNEAQ (reference sequence). This CDR3 contains 18 residues. Original handling: Nucleated cell number was recorded as an estimate derived from reference gene primer amplification. Generated by immunoSEQ multiplex PCR, the TCRdb table keeps only in-frame clones and is missing some. V and J calls and clone size come straight from that table; D and trimming were deduced from the DNA. The data show around 80,000 clones, under 85% seen once. The TCR originated in a human donor in a cohort sampled during active COVID-19. V is TRBV7-9 and J is TRBJ2-7; D might be TRBD2 (6 bases). The sequenced sample was peripheral blood. The CDR3 loop reads CASSPLAGGTSSSYEQYF. The CDR3 coding sequence is TGTGCCAGCAGCCCCCTGGCCGGCGGGACGTCTAGCTCCTACGAGCAGTACTTC.